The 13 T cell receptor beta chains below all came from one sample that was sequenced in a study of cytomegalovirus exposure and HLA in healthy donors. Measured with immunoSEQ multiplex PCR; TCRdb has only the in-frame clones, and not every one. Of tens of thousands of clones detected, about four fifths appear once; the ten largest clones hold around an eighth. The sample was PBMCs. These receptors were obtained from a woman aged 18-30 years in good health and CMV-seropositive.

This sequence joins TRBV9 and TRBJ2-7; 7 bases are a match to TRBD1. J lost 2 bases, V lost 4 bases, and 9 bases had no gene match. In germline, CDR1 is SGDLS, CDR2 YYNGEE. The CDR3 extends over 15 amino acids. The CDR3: CASSSLGGTTYEQYF. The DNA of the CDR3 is TGTGCCAGCAGCTCTCTAGGGGGCACCACCTACGAGCAGTACTTC.

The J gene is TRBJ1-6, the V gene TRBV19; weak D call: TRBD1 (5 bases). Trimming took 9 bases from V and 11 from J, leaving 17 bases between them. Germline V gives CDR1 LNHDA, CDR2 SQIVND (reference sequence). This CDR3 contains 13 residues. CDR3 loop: CASTRGEGAPLHF. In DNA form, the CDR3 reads TGTGCCAGCACCCGTGGCGAAGGGGCACCCCTCCACTTT.

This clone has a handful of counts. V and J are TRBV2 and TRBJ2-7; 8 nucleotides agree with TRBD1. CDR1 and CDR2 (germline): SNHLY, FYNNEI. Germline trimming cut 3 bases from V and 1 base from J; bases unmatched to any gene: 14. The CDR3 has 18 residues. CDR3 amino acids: CASSDRQGNSKTSYEQYF. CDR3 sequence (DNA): TGTGCCAGCAGTGACAGACAGGGGAATTCCAAAACGTCCTACGAGCAGTACTTC.

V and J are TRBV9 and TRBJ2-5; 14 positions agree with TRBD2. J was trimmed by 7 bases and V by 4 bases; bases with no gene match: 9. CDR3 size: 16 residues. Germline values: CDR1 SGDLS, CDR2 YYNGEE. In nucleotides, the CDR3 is TGTGCCAGCAGCCCTTCAGCGACTAGCGGGGGGGCGACCCAGTACTTC. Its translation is CASSPSATSGGATQYF.

The CDR3 bases are TGCGCCAGCAGCCGGGGGCCGGGACAGGAGAACTATGGCTACACCTTC. The encoded protein is CASSRGPGQENYGYTF. The chain uses TRBV5-1 and TRBJ1-2, with 8 bases identical to TRBD1. The CDR3 extends over 16 amino acids. CDR1 SGHRS and CDR2 YFSETQ come from the germline V gene. V shed 4 bases, J shed 2 bases, and the junction held 10 bases outside the gene matches.

The CDR3 loop reads CASSLLLTAGGNTIYF. Written as DNA, the CDR3 is TGTGCCAGCAGCTTACTCCTGACTGCGGGCGGAAACACCATATATTTT. The V call is TRBV7-2, the J call TRBJ1-3; D is unclear. Germline V gene data show CDR1 as SGHTA and CDR2 as FQGNSA. The CDR3 runs to 16 residues. Trimming removed 2 bases at V and 4 bases at J, with 15 bases between. Looking up the rest from reference TRBV7-2 and TRBJ1-3 gives the full variable domain: GAGVSQSPSNKVTEKGKDVELRCDPISGHTALYWYRQSLGQGLEFLIYFQGNSAPDKSGLPSDRFSAERTGGSVSTLTIQRTQQEDSAVYLCASSLLLTAGGNTIYFGEGSWLTVV.

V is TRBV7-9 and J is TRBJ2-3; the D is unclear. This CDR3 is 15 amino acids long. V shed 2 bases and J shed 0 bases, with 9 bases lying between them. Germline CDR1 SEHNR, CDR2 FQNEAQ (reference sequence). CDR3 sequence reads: CASSLSQISTDTQYF. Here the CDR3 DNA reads TGTGCCAGCAGCTTATCCCAGATTAGCACAGATACGCAGTATTTT.

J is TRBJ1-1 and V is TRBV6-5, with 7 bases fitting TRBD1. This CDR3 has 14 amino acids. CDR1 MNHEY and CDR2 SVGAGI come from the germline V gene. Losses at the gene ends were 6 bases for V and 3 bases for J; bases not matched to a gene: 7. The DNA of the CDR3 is TGTGCCAGCAGCCCGACAGGGCCTCACACTGAAGCTTTCTTT. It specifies CASSPTGPHTEAFF.

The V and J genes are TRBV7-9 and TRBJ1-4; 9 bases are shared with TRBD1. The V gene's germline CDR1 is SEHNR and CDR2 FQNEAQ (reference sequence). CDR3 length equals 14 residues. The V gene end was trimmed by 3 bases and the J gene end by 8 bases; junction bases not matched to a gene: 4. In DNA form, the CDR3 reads TGTGCCAGCAGCTTGGACAGGGGAGGCGAAAAACTGTTTTTT. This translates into CASSLDRGGEKLFF.

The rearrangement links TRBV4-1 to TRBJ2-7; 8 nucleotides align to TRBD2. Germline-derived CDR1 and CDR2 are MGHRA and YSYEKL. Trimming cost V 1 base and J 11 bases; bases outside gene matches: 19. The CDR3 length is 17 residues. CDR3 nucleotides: TGCGCCAGCAGCCAAGGATGGATCGGGGGGGCGCGGGGTTGGAAGTACTTC. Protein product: CASSQGWIGGARGWKYF.

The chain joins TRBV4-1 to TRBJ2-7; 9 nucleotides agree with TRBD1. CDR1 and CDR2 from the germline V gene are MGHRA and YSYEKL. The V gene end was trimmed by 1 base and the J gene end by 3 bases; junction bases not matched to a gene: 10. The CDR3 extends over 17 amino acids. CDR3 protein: CASSQAQSGQGFYEQYF. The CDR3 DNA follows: TGCGCCAGCAGCCAAGCCCAATCGGGACAGGGTTTCTACGAGCAGTACTTC.

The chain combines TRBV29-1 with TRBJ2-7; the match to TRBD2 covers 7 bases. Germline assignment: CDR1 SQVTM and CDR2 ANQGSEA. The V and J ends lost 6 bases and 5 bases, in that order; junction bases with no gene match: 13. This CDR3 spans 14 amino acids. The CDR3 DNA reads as TGCAGCGTAGACCGCCCAGGGAGGGGTGACGAGCAGTACTTC. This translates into CSVDRPGRGDEQYF.

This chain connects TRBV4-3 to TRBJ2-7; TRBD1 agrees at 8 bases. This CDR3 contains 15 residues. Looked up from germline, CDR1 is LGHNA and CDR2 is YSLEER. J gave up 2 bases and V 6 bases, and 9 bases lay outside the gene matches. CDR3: CASSTDRVGPYEQYF. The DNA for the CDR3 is TGCGCCAGCAGTACGGACAGGGTGGGCCCCTACGAGCAGTACTTC.